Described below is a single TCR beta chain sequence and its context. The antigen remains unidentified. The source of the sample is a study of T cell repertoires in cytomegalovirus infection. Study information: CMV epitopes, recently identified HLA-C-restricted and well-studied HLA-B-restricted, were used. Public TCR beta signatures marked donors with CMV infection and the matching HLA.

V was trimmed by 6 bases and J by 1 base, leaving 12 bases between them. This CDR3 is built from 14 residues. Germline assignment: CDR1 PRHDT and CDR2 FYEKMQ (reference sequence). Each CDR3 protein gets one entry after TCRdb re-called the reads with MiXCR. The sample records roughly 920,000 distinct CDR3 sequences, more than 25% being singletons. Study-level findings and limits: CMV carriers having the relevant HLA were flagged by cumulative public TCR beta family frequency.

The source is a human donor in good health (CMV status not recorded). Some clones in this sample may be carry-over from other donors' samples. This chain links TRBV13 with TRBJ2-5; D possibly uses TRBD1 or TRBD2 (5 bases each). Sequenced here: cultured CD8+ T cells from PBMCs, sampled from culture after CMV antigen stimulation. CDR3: CASRGDESQETQYF. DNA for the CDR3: TGTGCCAGCAGGGGGGACGAGTCCCAAGAGACCCAGTACTTC. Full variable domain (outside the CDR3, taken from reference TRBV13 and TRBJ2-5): AAGVIQSPRHLIKEKRETATLKCYPIPRHDTVYWYQQGPGQDPQFLISFYEKMQSDKGSIPDRFSAQQFSDYHSELNMSSLELGDSALYFCASRGDESQETQYFGPGTRLLVL.